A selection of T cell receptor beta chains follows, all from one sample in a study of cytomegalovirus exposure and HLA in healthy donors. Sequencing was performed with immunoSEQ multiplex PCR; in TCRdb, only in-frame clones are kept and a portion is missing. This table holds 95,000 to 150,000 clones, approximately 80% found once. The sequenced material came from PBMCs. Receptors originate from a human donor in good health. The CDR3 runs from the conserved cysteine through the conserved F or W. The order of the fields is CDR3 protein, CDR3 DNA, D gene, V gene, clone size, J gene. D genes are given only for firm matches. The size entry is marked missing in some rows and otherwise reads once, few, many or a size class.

CDR3 protein: CASSLEAGVVDTQYF
CDR3 DNA: TGTGCCAGCAGCTTAGAGGCGGGAGTGGTAGATACGCAGTATTTT
D gene: TRBD2
V gene: TRBV7-2
clone size: NA
J gene: TRBJ2-3

CDR3 protein: CASSRTSGSHNEQFF
CDR3 DNA: TGTGCCAGCAGCCGGACTAGCGGGAGTCACAATGAGCAGTTCTTC
D gene: TRBD2
V gene: TRBV6-6
clone size: NA
J gene: TRBJ2-1

CDR3 protein: CASIRNQGAEGYF
CDR3 DNA: TGTGCCAGCATTAGAAACCAGGGGGCGGAGGGGTATTTT
D gene: TRBD1
V gene: TRBV2
clone size: NA
J gene: TRBJ2-3

CDR3 protein: CSVQKGGRTEAFF
CDR3 DNA: TGCAGCGTTCAAAAAGGAGGGCGCACTGAAGCTTTCTTT
D gene: NA
V gene: TRBV29-1
clone size: NA
J gene: TRBJ1-1

CDR3 protein: CASSDAPGISKNIQYF
CDR3 DNA: TGTGCCAGCAGTGATGCACCCGGGATCTCCAAAAACATTCAGTACTTC
D gene: NA
V gene: TRBV28
clone size: NA
J gene: TRBJ2-4

CDR3 protein: CASSRASNTGELFF
CDR3 DNA: TGTGCCAGTAGTAGGGCTAGCAACACCGGGGAGCTGTTTTTT
D gene: NA
V gene: TRBV19
clone size: NA
J gene: TRBJ2-2

CDR3 protein: CASSLRQGVYEQYF
CDR3 DNA: TGTGCCAGCAGTTTGAGGCAGGGGGTCTACGAGCAGTACTTC
D gene: TRBD1
V gene: TRBV28
clone size: NA
J gene: TRBJ2-7

CDR3 protein: CASSTRLDPDTQYF
CDR3 DNA: TGCGCCAGCAGCACCCGACTAGACCCAGATACGCAGTATTTT
D gene: NA
V gene: TRBV4-1
clone size: NA
J gene: TRBJ2-3

CDR3 protein: CASSWTGNEQYF
CDR3 DNA: TGTGCCAGCAGCTGGACAGGGAACGAGCAGTACTTC
D gene: TRBD1
V gene: TRBV5-8
clone size: NA
J gene: TRBJ2-7

CDR3 protein: CASSIGGQQGGYEQYF
CDR3 DNA: TGTGCCAGTAGTATAGGGGGGCAACAGGGTGGATACGAGCAGTACTTC
D gene: NA
V gene: TRBV19
clone size: NA
J gene: TRBJ2-7

CDR3 protein: CASSGQEGNQPQHF
CDR3 DNA: TGTGCCAGCAGTGGACAGGAGGGCAATCAGCCCCAGCATTTT
D gene: NA
V gene: TRBV6-1
clone size: NA
J gene: TRBJ1-5

CDR3 protein: CASSQVGGDGGRISYEQYF
CDR3 DNA: TGTGCCAGCAGCCAAGTTGGAGGTGACGGCGGAAGGATCTCCTACGAGCAGTACTTC
D gene: NA
V gene: TRBV14
clone size: few
J gene: TRBJ2-7

CDR3 protein: CSSSYLDREANYGYTF
CDR3 DNA: TGTTCCAGCAGCTACCTGGACAGGGAGGCTAACTATGGCTACACCTTC
D gene: TRBD1
V gene: TRBV7-9
clone size: NA
J gene: TRBJ1-2

CDR3 protein: CASSLDRLYGELFF
CDR3 DNA: TGCGCCAGCAGCTTGGACAGGTTGTACGGGGAGCTGTTTTTT
D gene: NA
V gene: TRBV5-1
clone size: NA
J gene: TRBJ2-2

CDR3 protein: CATTDRTSGRAVGELFF
CDR3 DNA: TGTGCCACCACCGACAGGACTAGCGGGAGGGCCGTCGGGGAGCTGTTTTTT
D gene: TRBD2
V gene: TRBV15
clone size: NA
J gene: TRBJ2-2

CDR3 protein: CASSLLRGESNQPQHF
CDR3 DNA: TGTGCCAGCAGCTTATTGCGGGGGGAGAGCAATCAGCCCCAGCATTTT
D gene: NA
V gene: TRBV7-8
clone size: NA
J gene: TRBJ1-5

CDR3 protein: CASRLSGTQETQYF
CDR3 DNA: TGTGCCAGTCGCCTCAGCGGGACTCAAGAGACCCAGTACTTC
D gene: TRBD2
V gene: TRBV19
clone size: NA
J gene: TRBJ2-5

CDR3 protein: CASSSREGSDQPQHF
CDR3 DNA: TGTGCCAGCAGCTCCCGGGAAGGGTCCGATCAGCCCCAGCATTTT
D gene: NA
V gene: TRBV7-6
clone size: NA
J gene: TRBJ1-5

CDR3 protein: CASRWRGNTEAFF
CDR3 DNA: TGTGCCAGCAGGTGGAGGGGAAACACTGAAGCTTTCTTT
D gene: NA
V gene: TRBV27
clone size: NA
J gene: TRBJ1-1